Shown below are 10 T cell receptor beta chains from a single sample sequenced in a study of cytomegalovirus exposure and HLA in healthy donors. Both 60 Vbeta primers and 13 Jbeta primers went into the PCR. Sequenced by immunoSEQ multiplex PCR; TCRdb stores in-frame clones only, minus some. The sample includes about 110,000 clones, approximately 76% seen only once; the top ten take around 7.7%. Material: PBMCs. These TCRs come from a woman aged 45 to 65 in good health and CMV-seropositive.

This clone has just one count. The V gene is TRBV19, the J gene TRBJ1-2; 7 nucleotides align to TRBD1. The CDR3 spans 15 residues. V shed 5 bases, J shed 4 bases, and the junction held 10 bases outside the gene matches. The germline V gene has CDR1 LNHDA and CDR2 SQIVND (reference sequence). The CDR3 coding sequence is TGTGCCAGTAGTCCGGGACAGCTGAGCCTCTATGGCTACACCTTC. Residues: CASSPGQLSLYGYTF.

The sample holds a few counts of this clone. This chain links TRBV27 with TRBJ1-2; tentative D call: TRBD1 (6 bases). Germline V gene data show CDR1 as MNHEY and CDR2 as SMNVEV (reference sequence). The CDR3 is 14 residues long. V lost 3 bases to trimming and J lost 8 bases, with 16 bases between them. The CDR3 region is CASSFTGRGVGYTF. The CDR3 region has the DNA TGTGCCAGCAGTTTCACGGGCAGGGGTGTGGGCTACACCTTC.

The V gene is TRBV29-1, the J gene TRBJ2-7, with 8 bases aligning to TRBD1. The CDR3 length is 15 residues. Unmatched junction bases numbered 10, after V lost 3 bases and J lost 3 bases. Germline CDR1 reads SQVTM; CDR2 reads ANQGSEA. CDR3 nucleotides: TGCAGCGTTGACCCCCCAGGACAGGGATTCTACGAGCAGTACTTC. Residues: CSVDPPGQGFYEQYF.

This chain links TRBV2 with TRBJ2-1; 11 bases line up with TRBD1. V shed 9 bases and J 8 bases; nucleotides not matched to a gene: 6. The CDR3 extends over 13 amino acids. The V gene's germline CDR1 is SNHLY and CDR2 FYNNEI. CDR3 coding DNA: TGTGCCAGGGCGGGGACAGGGGGTTATGAGCAGTTCTTC. It translates to CARAGTGGYEQFF.

The CDR3 is CASSSGTSENEQFF. As DNA, the CDR3 is TGTGCCAGCAGCTCGGGGACTAGCGAGAATGAGCAGTTCTTC. V usage is TRBV5-6 and J usage is TRBJ2-1, with TRBD2 identical over 10 bases. The CDR3 runs 14 residues. V lost 3 bases and J lost 7; bases outside the gene matches: 4. The germline V gene encodes CDR1 SGHDT and CDR2 YYEEEE. The variable domain in full, completed from reference TRBV5-6 and TRBJ2-1, reads DAGVTQSPTHLIKTRGQQVTLRCSPKSGHDTVSWYQQALGQGPQFIFQYYEEEERQRGNFPDRFSGHQFPNYSSELNVNALLLGDSALYLCASSSGTSENEQFFGPGTRLTVL.

A remark on this clone: One end of the junction is discordant with germline, which a read error may explain. The chain combines TRBV6-4 with TRBJ2-3, with 14 bases lining up with TRBD2. The CDR3 totals 15 residues. The germline V gene encodes CDR1 MRHNA and CDR2 SNTAGT. Here the CDR3 reads CASSIPGLAGDAQYF. CDR3 coding DNA: TGTGCCAGCAGCATACCGGGACTAGCGGGAGATGCGCAGTATTTT.

The genes are TRBV7-2 and TRBJ2-5, with 7 positions matching TRBD1. This CDR3 has 15 residues. V gave up 5 bases and J gave up 1 base; unmatched junction bases: 7. Per the germline V gene, CDR1 is SGHTA and CDR2 is FQGNSA. CDR3 loop: CASSLRGTAQETQYF. Written as DNA, the CDR3 is TGTGCCAGCAGCCTACGAGGGACAGCCCAAGAGACCCAGTACTTC.

The chain joins TRBV5-4 to TRBJ1-6; 7 bases fit TRBD1. The V segment lost 4 bases and the J segment 10 bases; nucleotides outside the gene matches: 8. CDR1 is SGHNT, CDR2 YYREEE, per germline (reference sequence). The CDR3 totals 14 residues. Here the CDR3 reads CASSLQGWSSPLHF. CDR3 DNA sequence: TGTGCCAGCAGCCTACAGGGGTGGAGCTCACCCCTCCACTTT.

The chain employs TRBV4-1 and TRBJ2-3; TRBD2 is a possible D gene (6 bases). CDR1 and CDR2 from the germline V gene are MGHRA and YSYEKL. The CDR3 consists of 14 residues. Trimming stripped 6 bases from V and 0 bases from J, with 10 bases between. Here the CDR3 reads CASSTGTSTDTQYF. The CDR3 DNA reads as TGCGCCAGCAGTACCGGGACTAGCACAGATACGCAGTATTTT.

This clone was counted a few times. The chain recombines TRBV6-5 with TRBJ2-7; 9 bases match TRBD1. This CDR3 comprises 15 residues. The V segment lost 2 bases and the J segment 5 bases; nucleotides outside the gene matches: 7. CDR1 is MNHEY and CDR2 is SVGAGI in the germline V gene. CDR3 sequence reads: CASSYAQGAWNEQYF. DNA for the CDR3: TGTGCCAGCAGTTACGCACAGGGGGCGTGGAACGAGCAGTACTTC.